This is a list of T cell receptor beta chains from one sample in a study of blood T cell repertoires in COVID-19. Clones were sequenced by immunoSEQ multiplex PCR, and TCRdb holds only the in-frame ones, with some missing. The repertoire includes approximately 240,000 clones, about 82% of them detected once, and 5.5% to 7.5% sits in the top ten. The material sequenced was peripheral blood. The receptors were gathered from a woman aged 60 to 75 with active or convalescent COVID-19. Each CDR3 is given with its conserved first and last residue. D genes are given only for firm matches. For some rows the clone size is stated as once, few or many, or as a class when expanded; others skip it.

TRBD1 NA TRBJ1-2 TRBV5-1 CASSLSTGQVLYGYTF TGCGCCAGCAGCTTGAGTACGGGACAGGTGCTCTATGGCTACACCTTC
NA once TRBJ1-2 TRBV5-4 CASSLAALGAGYGYTF TGTGCCAGCAGCTTGGCCGCTCTGGGGGCTGGGTATGGCTACACCTTC
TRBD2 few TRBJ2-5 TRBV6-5 CASSYEGSGGVETQYF TGTGCCAGCAGTTACGAGGGTAGCGGGGGGGTAGAGACCCAGTACTTC
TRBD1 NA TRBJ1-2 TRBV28 CASSPPNRGYYGYTF TGTGCCAGCAGTCCACCTAACAGGGGATACTATGGCTACACCTTC
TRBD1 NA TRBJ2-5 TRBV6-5 CASSDSNRGETQYF TGTGCCAGCAGCGACTCCAACAGGGGTGAGACCCAGTACTTC
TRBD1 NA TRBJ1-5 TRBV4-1 CASSQAFGQGILDQPQHF TGCGCCAGCAGCCAAGCTTTCGGACAGGGAATTCTAGATCAGCCCCAGCATTTT
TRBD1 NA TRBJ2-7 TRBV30 CAWSARQGGYPYEQYF TGTGCCTGGAGTGCTCGACAGGGTGGCTACCCCTACGAGCAGTACTTC
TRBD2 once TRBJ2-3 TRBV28 CASTFASGGRDTQYF TGTGCCAGCACTTTCGCGAGCGGGGGAAGAGATACGCAGTATTTT
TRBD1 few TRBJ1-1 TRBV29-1 CSVATGAPTEAFF TGCAGCGTGGCGACAGGGGCCCCCACTGAAGCTTTCTTT
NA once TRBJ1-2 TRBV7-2 CASSFGGNYGYTF TGTGCCAGCAGCTTTGGAGGGAACTATGGCTACACCTTC
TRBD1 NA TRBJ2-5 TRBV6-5 CASSYSRDRGRETQYF TGTGCCAGCAGTTACTCTCGAGACAGGGGTAGAGAGACCCAGTACTTC
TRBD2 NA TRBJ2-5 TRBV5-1 CASSAGLAGETQYF TGCGCCAGCAGCGCGGGACTAGCGGGAGAGACCCAGTACTTC
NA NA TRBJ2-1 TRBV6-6 CASSTGLASSYNEQFF TGTGCCAGCAGTACCGGACTTGCTAGCTCCTACAATGAGCAGTTCTTC
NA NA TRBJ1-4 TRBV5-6 CASSSQGQSNEKLFF TGTGCCAGCAGCTCTCAAGGACAGTCTAATGAAAAACTGTTTTTT